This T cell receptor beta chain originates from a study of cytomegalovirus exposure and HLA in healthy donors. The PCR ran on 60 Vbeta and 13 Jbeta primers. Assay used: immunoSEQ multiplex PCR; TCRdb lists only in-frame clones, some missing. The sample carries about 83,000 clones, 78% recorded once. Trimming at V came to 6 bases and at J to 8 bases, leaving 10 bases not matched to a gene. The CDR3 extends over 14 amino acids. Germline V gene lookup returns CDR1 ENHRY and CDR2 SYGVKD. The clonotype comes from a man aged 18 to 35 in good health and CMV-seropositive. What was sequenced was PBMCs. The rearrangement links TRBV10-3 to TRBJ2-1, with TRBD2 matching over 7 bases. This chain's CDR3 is CAIRTDWGRDEQFF. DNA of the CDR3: TGTGCCATCAGGACGGACTGGGGGAGGGATGAGCAGTTCTTC.